The 29 T cell receptor beta chains presented below share a single source sample, sequenced in a study of cytomegalovirus exposure and HLA in healthy donors. Some clones are missing from TCRdb's copy, which holds only in-frame ones; the method was immunoSEQ multiplex PCR. The profile shows about 110,000 clones, 70% to 90% of them singletons. Source material: PBMCs. The receptors here all came from a young woman in good health and CMV-seronegative.

The J gene is TRBJ1-4, the V gene TRBV19; the match to TRBD1 covers 8 bases. Trimming took 10 bases from V and 10 from J; bases not matched to a gene: 11. The germline gives CDR1 LNHDA, CDR2 SQIVND (reference sequence). The CDR3 spans 13 residues. For the CDR3, the DNA is TGTGCCACCGAGACAGGGGAAGTAGGAAAACTGTTTTTT. It translates to CATETGEVGKLFF.

V and J are TRBV5-6 and TRBJ2-1; 7 bases align to TRBD1. V was pared by 4 bases and J by 14 bases, with 6 bases of the junction left unmatched. Looked up from germline, CDR1 is SGHDT and CDR2 is YYEEEE. The CDR3 totals 11 residues. The CDR3 nucleotides are TGTGCCAGCAGCCGAGGGGGCGTGGAGTTCTTC. The encoded protein is CASSRGGVEFF. The full variable domain, completed using reference TRBV5-6 and TRBJ2-1, is DAGVTQSPTHLIKTRGQQVTLRCSPKSGHDTVSWYQQALGQGPQFIFQYYEEEERQRGNFPDRFSGHQFPNYSSELNVNALLLGDSALYLCASSRGGVEFFGPGTRLTVL.

The chain uses TRBV28 and TRBJ1-2; D gene ambiguous. This CDR3 comprises 15 residues. Germline V gene data show CDR1 as MDHEN and CDR2 as SYDVKM. Trimming removed 5 bases from V and 0 bases from J, with 13 bases in between. The CDR3 DNA is TGTGCCAGCAGTGCAAACGGAGAACCTAACTATGGCTACACCTTC. This gives the protein CASSANGEPNYGYTF.

This clone was seen only a few times. The rearrangement uses TRBV6-4 and TRBJ1-2; weak D call: TRBD1 (6 bases). Germline V CDR1 and CDR2: MRHNA, SNTAGT. V lost 6 bases to trimming and J lost 4 bases, with 15 bases between them. The CDR3 covers 14 residues. The CDR3 nucleotides are TGTGCCAGCAGGGACGGGGGCCTGCTCTATGGCTACACCTTC. Amino acid sequence: CASRDGGLLYGYTF.

This chain joins TRBV15 and TRBJ1-3, with 8 nucleotides matching TRBD1. Germline loops: CDR1 LNHNV, CDR2 YYDKDF (reference sequence). Unmatched junction bases numbered 7, after V lost 4 bases and J lost 2 bases. This CDR3 spans 16 amino acids. This CDR3 is CATSTGDRGTGNTIYF. Written as DNA, the CDR3 is TGTGCCACCAGCACAGGTGACAGGGGAACTGGAAACACCATATATTTT. Combining the CDR3 with reference TRBV15 and TRBJ1-3 gives the whole variable domain DAMVIQNPRYQVTQFGKPVTLSCSQTLNHNVMYWYQQKSSQAPKLLFHYYDKDFNNEADTPDNFQSRRPNTSFCFLDIRSPGLGDTAMYLCATSTGDRGTGNTIYFGEGSWLTVV.

This clone was seen a few times. CDR3 protein: CASMSAAYEQYF. In DNA form, the CDR3 reads TGTGCCAGCATGTCTGCGGCCTACGAGCAGTACTTC. V usage is TRBV6-1 and J usage is TRBJ2-7; D uncertain. CDR1 is MNHNS and CDR2 is SASEGT in the germline V gene. The CDR3 covers 12 residues. V was pared by 7 bases and J by 2 bases, with 9 bases between.

This chain connects TRBV7-3 to TRBJ2-5; TRBD2 aligns across 11 bases. Per the germline V gene, CDR1 is SGHTA and CDR2 is FQGTGA. CDR3 length: 16 residues. V shed 2 bases and J 2 bases; nucleotides not matched to a gene: 4. The CDR3 DNA sequence: TGTGCCAGCAGCTTAGCCGGGACTAGCGGTCAAGAGACCCAGTACTTC. This codes for CASSLAGTSGQETQYF.

The J gene is TRBJ2-4, the V gene TRBV5-1; 12 bases are a match to TRBD1. The J segment lost 0 bases and the V segment lost 4 bases, leaving 11 bases of the junction unmatched. Germline CDR1 is SGHRS and CDR2 is YFSETQ. The CDR3 contains 19 residues. The CDR3 loop is CASSEGQGAPNLAKNIQYF. The CDR3 region has the DNA TGCGCCAGCAGCGAGGGACAGGGGGCCCCTAATTTAGCCAAAAACATTCAGTACTTC.

This clone occurred a few times. The rearrangement joins TRBV7-2 to TRBJ1-1; D gene ambiguous. Germline V CDR1 and CDR2: SGHTA, FQGNSA. With 5 bases removed from V and 2 bases from J, the gap between germline ends came to 9 bases. The CDR3 has 13 amino acids. CDR3 region: CASSPGFNTEAFF. For the CDR3, the DNA is TGTGCCAGCAGCCCGGGATTCAACACTGAAGCTTTCTTT.

This chain joins TRBV5-1 and TRBJ2-3; 8 bases agree with TRBD2. J lost 5 bases, V lost 0 bases, and 5 bases had no gene match. Germline assignment: CDR1 SGHRS and CDR2 YFSETQ. The CDR3 has 15 amino acids. CDR3 residues: CASSLAGGAGDTQYF. DNA for the CDR3: TGCGCCAGCAGCTTGGCCGGGGGGGCAGGAGATACGCAGTATTTT.

J is TRBJ2-7 and V is TRBV5-1; D uncertain. V was shortened by 4 bases and J by 2 bases, with 10 bases between the two germline ends. From germline, CDR1 is SGHRS and CDR2 YFSETQ. The CDR3 has 13 amino acids. The DNA for the CDR3 is TGCGCCAGCAGCCCGTCTCAGACCTACGAGCAGTACTTC. Its translation: CASSPSQTYEQYF.

This clone has just one count. This chain uses TRBV2 with TRBJ2-1, with D hard to call. There are 14 residues in the CDR3. V was trimmed by 4 bases and J by 4 bases, leaving 11 bases between them. Germline CDR1 and CDR2: SNHLY and FYNNEI. CDR3 in DNA: TGTGCCAGCAGTGGCGGATTCTCTTACAATGAGCAGTTCTTC. This gives the protein CASSGGFSYNEQFF. Filled out from reference TRBV2 and TRBJ2-1, the complete variable domain reads EPEVTQTPSHQVTQMGQEVILRCVPISNHLYFYWYRQILGQKVEFLVSFYNNEISEKSEIFDDQFSVERPDGSNFTLKIRSTKLEDSAMYFCASSGGFSYNEQFFGPGTRLTVL.

The chain couples TRBV4-1 to TRBJ1-4, with 7 bases matching TRBD1. With V trimmed by 1 base and J by 11 bases, 10 bases remained unmatched. Germline V lookup: CDR1 MGHRA, CDR2 YSYEKL. This CDR3 region has 15 residues. The DNA of the CDR3 is TGCGCCAGCAGCCAAGGAACAGGGGAGCTTGGGAAACTGTTTTTT. Translating gives CASSQGTGELGKLFF.

This rearrangement joins TRBV25-1 to TRBJ2-1, with TRBD1 matching 10 bases. This CDR3 is 14 amino acids long. V shed 7 bases and J 4 bases; nucleotides not matched to a gene: 4. Germline CDR1 reads MGHDK; CDR2 reads SYGVNS. The CDR3 nucleotides are TGTGCCAGCACGGGGACAGGGGTTTACAATGAGCAGTTCTTC. Translating gives CASTGTGVYNEQFF.

The chain employs TRBV2 and TRBJ1-5, with no clear D. CDR1 and CDR2 (germline): SNHLY, FYNNEI. CDR3 length equals 13 residues. Trimming left V 6 bases short and J 6 bases short, with 12 bases between. The CDR3 here is CASRQEYTQPQHF. The CDR3 DNA follows: TGTGCCAGCAGGCAGGAATACACTCAGCCCCAGCATTTT.

CDR3 residues: CAISGGGGGSGETQYF. The CDR3 DNA reads TGTGCCATCAGTGGGGGAGGCGGGGGCTCCGGGGAGACCCAGTACTTC. This rearrangement joins TRBV10-3 to TRBJ2-5, with D perhaps TRBD2 (7 bases). The CDR3 has 16 residues. Per the germline V gene, CDR1 is ENHRY and CDR2 is SYGVKD. Trimming pared 4 bases from V and 5 bases from J, leaving 20 bases between.

CDR3 residues: CASSGGSYEQYF. CDR3 bases: TGTGCCAGCAGCGGGGGTTCCTACGAGCAGTACTTC. The rearrangement links TRBV28 to TRBJ2-7; TRBD2 might be the D (6 bases). Germline V gives CDR1 MDHEN, CDR2 SYDVKM. Trimming took off 6 bases at V and 1 base at J, with 7 bases between the two ends. CDR3 length: 12 amino acids. The full variable domain, with the rest looked up from reference TRBV28 and TRBJ2-7, is DVKVTQSSRYLVKRTGEKVFLECVQDMDHENMFWYRQDPGLGLRLIYFSYDVKMKEKGDIPEGYSVSREKKERFSLILESASTNQTSMYLCASSGGSYEQYFGPGTRLTVT.

The sample holds a few counts of this clone. J is TRBJ2-7 and V is TRBV5-4; 7 nucleotides agree with TRBD1. The CDR3 covers 12 residues. V lost 7 bases, J lost 2 bases, and 3 bases stayed unmatched. CDR1 and CDR2 (germline): SGHNT, YYREEE (reference sequence). CDR3 nucleotides: TGTGCCAGCGGGACAGCACCCTACGAGCAGTACTTC. The encoded protein is CASGTAPYEQYF.

Details on this clone: One end of the junction varies from germline; a read error may be responsible. This chain uses TRBV19 with TRBJ2-2; 7 bases fit TRBD1. This CDR3 is built from 16 residues. CDR1 and CDR2 (germline): LNHDA, SQIVND (reference sequence). The DNA of the CDR3 is TGTGCCAGTAGTACCCAAAGACAGGGTGGCACCGAGGAGCTGTTTTTT. Residues: CASSTQRQGGTEELFF.

J is TRBJ2-5 and V is TRBV7-8; TRBD2 might be the D (5 bases). Germline CDR1 SGHVS, CDR2 FQNEAQ. The V end lost 5 bases, the J end lost 5 bases, and 15 bases lay between the germline ends. CDR3 length equals 14 residues. In DNA form, the CDR3 reads TGTGCCAGCAGCCCCGACTCGGGAAGGGAGACCCAGTACTTC. This gives the protein CASSPDSGRETQYF.

The chain carries TRBV10-1 and TRBJ1-2, with TRBD1 identical over 8 bases. Per the germline V gene, CDR1 is WNHNN and CDR2 is SYGVQD (reference sequence). V gave up 7 bases and J gave up 8 bases; unmatched junction bases: 0. CDR3 size: 10 residues. The CDR3 DNA sequence: TGCGCCAGCACAGGGGGCGGCTACACCTTC. Translating it yields CASTGGGYTF.

The rearrangement uses TRBV15 and TRBJ1-6; 7 nucleotides match TRBD1. This CDR3 is built from 14 residues. V lost 6 bases and J lost 7; bases outside the gene matches: 6. Germline V gene data show CDR1 as LNHNV and CDR2 as YYDKDF (reference sequence). CDR3 amino acids: CATRTGTENSPLHF. The CDR3, as DNA: TGTGCCACCAGGACTGGGACAGAGAATTCACCCCTCCACTTT.

V gene TRBV15 combines with J gene TRBJ1-1; D not resolved. V dropped 0 bases and J dropped 3 bases, with 11 bases sitting between them. CDR3 length: 15 amino acids. Germline-derived CDR1 and CDR2 are LNHNV and YYDKDF (reference sequence). CDR3 DNA sequence: TGTGCCACCAGCAGAGATCGGGGAAGGGACACTGAAGCTTTCTTT. Translating it yields CATSRDRGRDTEAFF.

V gene TRBV19 combines with J gene TRBJ1-2, with 9 bases identical to TRBD1. V gave up 3 bases and J gave up 2 bases; unmatched junction bases: 4. This CDR3 region has 15 residues. The germline V gene encodes CDR1 LNHDA and CDR2 SQIVND (reference sequence). The CDR3 here is CASSMSGQGNYGYTF. The DNA for the CDR3 is TGTGCCAGTAGTATGTCGGGACAGGGAAACTATGGCTACACCTTC.

V gene TRBV11-2 combines with J gene TRBJ2-7; D is unresolved. Trimming cost V 5 bases and J 2 bases, with 7 bases left between them. This CDR3 is 12 amino acids long. Looked up from germline, CDR1 is SGHAT and CDR2 is FQNNGV. CDR3 nucleotides: TGTGCCAGCAGCCCCCGGGCCTACGAGCAGTACTTC. This translates into CASSPRAYEQYF.

The V call is TRBV7-3, the J call TRBJ2-3, with TRBD2 matching 9 bases. Trimming took 0 bases from V and 6 from J; bases not matched to a gene: 4. The V gene's germline CDR1 is SGHTA and CDR2 FQGTGA. The length of the CDR3 is 15 residues. The CDR3 protein is CASSLTGGGADTQYF. As DNA, the CDR3 is TGTGCCAGCAGCTTAACCGGCGGGGGGGCGGATACGCAGTATTTT.

The chain combines TRBV5-1 with TRBJ2-6; TRBD1 might be the D (6 bases). This CDR3 contains 15 residues. The V end was cut by 4 bases, the J end by 2 bases, with 10 bases between. Germline V CDR1 and CDR2: SGHRS, YFSETQ. DNA of the CDR3: TGCGCCAGCAGCGCACAGGGCCCTGGGGCCAACGTCCTGACTTTC. This codes for CASSAQGPGANVLTF.

The chain employs TRBV9 and TRBJ2-7; perhaps TRBD2 as D (5 bases). The CDR3 is 15 residues long. From germline, CDR1 is SGDLS and CDR2 YYNGEE. Trimming cost V 1 base and J 0 bases, with 11 bases left between them. In DNA form, the CDR3 reads TGTGCCAGCAGCGTATCCGGGGATATCTCCTACGAGCAGTACTTC. Its translation: CASSVSGDISYEQYF.

The table lists this clone with a count of one. The chain couples TRBV2 to TRBJ2-5, with D possibly being TRBD2 (6 bases). Germline assignment: CDR1 SNHLY and CDR2 FYNNEI. V was clipped by 9 bases and J by 1 base, with 18 bases between them. The CDR3 runs 15 residues. The DNA of the CDR3 is TGTGCCAGAACCTTTCCCGGGGGAATCCAAGAGACCCAGTACTTC. Amino acids: CARTFPGGIQETQYF.